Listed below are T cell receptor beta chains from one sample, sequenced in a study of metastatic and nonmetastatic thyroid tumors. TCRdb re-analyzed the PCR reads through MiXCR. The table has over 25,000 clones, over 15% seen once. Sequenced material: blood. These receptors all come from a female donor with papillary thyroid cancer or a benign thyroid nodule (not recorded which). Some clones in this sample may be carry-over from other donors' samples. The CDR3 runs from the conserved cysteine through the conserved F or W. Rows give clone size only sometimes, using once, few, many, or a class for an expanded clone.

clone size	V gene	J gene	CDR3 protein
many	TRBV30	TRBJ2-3	CAWSLADTQYF
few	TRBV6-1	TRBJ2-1	CASLGLVRYNEQFF
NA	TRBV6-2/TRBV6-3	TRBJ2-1	CASRLRGQGQFF
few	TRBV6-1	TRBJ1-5	CTSSWGEGKPQHF
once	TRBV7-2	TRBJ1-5	CASSLEGLSNQPQHF
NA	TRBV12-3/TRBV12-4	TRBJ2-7	CASGPSGRALEQYF
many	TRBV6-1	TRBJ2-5	CASSARWVPDRDGETQYF
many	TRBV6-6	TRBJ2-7	CASSYPSKGVGEQYF
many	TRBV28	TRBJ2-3	CASSFPGQGDTDTQYF
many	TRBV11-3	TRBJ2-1	CASSLRYGDNEQFF
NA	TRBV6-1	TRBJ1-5	CASTESGNQPQHF
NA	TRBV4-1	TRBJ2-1	CAISRVGTGCDLEQFF
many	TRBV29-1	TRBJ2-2	CSVEGDRDGELFF
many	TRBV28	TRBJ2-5	CASRGRLAWETQYF
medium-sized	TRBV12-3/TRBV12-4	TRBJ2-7	CASSLAGEQYF
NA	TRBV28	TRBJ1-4	CGSSLRTSRNEKLFF
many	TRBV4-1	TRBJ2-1	CASSLLPPSGGYNEQFF
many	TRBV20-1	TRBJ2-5	CSARDPVASGQQETQYF
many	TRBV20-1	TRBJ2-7	CSASYGLGGYEQYF
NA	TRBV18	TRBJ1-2	CASSTDRGGYTF
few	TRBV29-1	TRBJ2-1	CSVERGVWYNEQFF
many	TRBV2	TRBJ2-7	CASSLQPGQGYEQYF
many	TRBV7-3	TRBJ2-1	CASSLMGGLAGGDEQFF
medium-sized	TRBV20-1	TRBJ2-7	CSADRQGTYEQYF
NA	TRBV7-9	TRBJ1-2	CASSSDYYGYTF
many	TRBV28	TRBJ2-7	CASTGTYGYEQYF
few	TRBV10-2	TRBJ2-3	CASTTSLPLGGTQYF
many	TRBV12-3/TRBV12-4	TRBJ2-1	CASSYLGLNNEQFF
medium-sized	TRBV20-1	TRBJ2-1	CSASGPRDRGLYNEQFF
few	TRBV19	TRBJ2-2	CASRLVSGELFF
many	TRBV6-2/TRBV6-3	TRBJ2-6	CASSTGTSGSGANVLTF
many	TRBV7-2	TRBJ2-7	CASSLLASGTYEQYF
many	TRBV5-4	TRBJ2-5	CASSKNRDRAPETQYF
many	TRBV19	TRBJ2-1	CASSSLVGGEQFF
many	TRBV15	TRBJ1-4	CATSRGDSTNEKLFF
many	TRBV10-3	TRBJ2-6	CAISESPSSGANVLTF
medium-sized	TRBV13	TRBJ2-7	CASSLASYEQYF
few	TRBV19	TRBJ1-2	CASSIDSTGNYGYTF
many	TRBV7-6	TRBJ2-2	CASSITSGRAGELFF
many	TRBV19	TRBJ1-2	CASSMNGRGHGYTF
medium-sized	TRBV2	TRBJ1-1	CASLRELNTEAFF
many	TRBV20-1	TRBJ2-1	CSASGYSYNEQFF
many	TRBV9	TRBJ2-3	CASSVGFGSTDTQYF
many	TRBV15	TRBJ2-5	CATSIIRAGGEETQYF
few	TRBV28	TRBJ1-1	CASTVRGFTEAFF
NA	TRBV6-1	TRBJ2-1	CASSPYSAGGYNEQFF
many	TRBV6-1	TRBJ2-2	CASRPRTENTGELFF
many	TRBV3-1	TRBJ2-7	CASSQDGAFEQYF
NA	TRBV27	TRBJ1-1	CASGPCSGTEAFF
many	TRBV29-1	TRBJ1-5	CSVNTGIGQPQHF
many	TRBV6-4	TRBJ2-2	CASLGQGNTGELFF
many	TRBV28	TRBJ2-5	CASRTTGVETQYF
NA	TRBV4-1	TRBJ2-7	CASSQDEGRARGYEQYF
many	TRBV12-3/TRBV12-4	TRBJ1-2	CASSLGNSNYGYTF
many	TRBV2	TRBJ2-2	CASIRDRWTGELFF
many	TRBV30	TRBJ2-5	CAWEPGYRETQYF
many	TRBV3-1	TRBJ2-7	CASSQAYEQYF